This entry concerns a single T cell receptor (beta chain). The antigen is unknown. The germline V gene encodes CDR1 MDHEN and CDR2 SYDVKM. Trimming removed 5 bases from V and 4 bases from J; junction bases left unmatched: 13. The CDR3 length is 16 residues. MiXCR, applied by TCRdb to the RT-PCR reads, yields one record per CDR3 protein. This table has under 800,000 distinct CDR3 sequences, approximately 13% appearing once. The data belong to a study of response to subunit inactivated influenza vaccine. Study conclusions and caveats: Each seasonal flu vaccination may recruit only limited new T cells, authors suggested.

The clonotype comes from a middle-aged man who received an inactivated influenza vaccine. V is TRBV28 and J is TRBJ1-2; 7 nucleotides align to TRBD1. Sequenced material: PBMCs from blood, taken approximately 15 days before vaccination. The CDR3 reads CASSTGTDRIGYGYTF. CDR3 DNA: TGTGCCAGCAGTACCGGGACAGATCGAATAGGCTATGGCTACACCTTC.